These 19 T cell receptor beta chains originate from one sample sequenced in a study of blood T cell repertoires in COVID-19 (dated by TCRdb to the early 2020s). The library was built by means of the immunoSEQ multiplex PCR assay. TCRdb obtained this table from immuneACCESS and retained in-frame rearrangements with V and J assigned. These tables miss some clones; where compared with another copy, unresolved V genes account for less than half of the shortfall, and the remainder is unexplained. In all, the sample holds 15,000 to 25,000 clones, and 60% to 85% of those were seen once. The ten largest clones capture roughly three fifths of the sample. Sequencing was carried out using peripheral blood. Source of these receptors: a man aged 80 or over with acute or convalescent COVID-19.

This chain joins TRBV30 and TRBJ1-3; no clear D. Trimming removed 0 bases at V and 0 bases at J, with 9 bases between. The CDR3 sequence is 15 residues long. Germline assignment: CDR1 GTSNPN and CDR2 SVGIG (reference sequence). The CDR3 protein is CAWSVDFRSGNTIYF. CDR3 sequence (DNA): TGTGCCTGGAGTGTAGACTTCCGCTCTGGAAACACCATATATTTT.

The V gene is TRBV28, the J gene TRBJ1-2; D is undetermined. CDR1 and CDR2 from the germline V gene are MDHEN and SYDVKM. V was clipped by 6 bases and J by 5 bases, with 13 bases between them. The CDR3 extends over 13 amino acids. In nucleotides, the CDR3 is TGTGCCAGCAGGGTGGCAAATAATTATGGCTACACCTTC. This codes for CASRVANNYGYTF.

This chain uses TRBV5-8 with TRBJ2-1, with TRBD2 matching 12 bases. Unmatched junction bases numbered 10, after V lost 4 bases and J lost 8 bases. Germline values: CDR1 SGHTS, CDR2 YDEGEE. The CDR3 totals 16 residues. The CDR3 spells CASSTLTSGSTDEQFF. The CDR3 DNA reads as TGTGCCAGCAGCACACTGACTAGCGGGAGTACCGATGAGCAGTTCTTC.

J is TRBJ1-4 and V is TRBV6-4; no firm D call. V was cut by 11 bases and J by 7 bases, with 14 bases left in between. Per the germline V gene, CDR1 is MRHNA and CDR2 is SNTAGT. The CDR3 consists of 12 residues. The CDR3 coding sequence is TGTGCCTACCCTGAGGAGGGTGAAAAACTGTTTTTT. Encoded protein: CAYPEEGEKLFF.

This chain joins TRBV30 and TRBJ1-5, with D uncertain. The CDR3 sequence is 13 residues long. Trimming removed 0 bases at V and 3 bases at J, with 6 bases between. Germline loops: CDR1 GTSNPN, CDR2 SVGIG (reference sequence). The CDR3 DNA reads TGTGCCTGGAGTGTTAACTTCAATCAGCCCCAGCATTTT. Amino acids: CAWSVNFNQPQHF.

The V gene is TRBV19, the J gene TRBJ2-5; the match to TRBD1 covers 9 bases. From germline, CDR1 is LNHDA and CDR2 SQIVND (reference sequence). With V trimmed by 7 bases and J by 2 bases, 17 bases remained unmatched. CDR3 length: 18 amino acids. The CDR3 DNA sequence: TGTGCCAGTACCCCCCGGGGGACAGGGAAAGGTATTCAAGAGACCCAGTACTTC. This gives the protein CASTPRGTGKGIQETQYF.

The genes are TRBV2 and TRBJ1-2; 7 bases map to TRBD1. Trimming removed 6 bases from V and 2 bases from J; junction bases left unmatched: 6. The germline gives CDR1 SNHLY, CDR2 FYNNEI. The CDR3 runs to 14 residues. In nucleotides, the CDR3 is TGTGCCAGCAGGTTGACAGGGCAAAACTATGGCTACACCTTC. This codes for CASRLTGQNYGYTF.

The CDR3 here is CASSRTGARSSYEQYV. In DNA form, the CDR3 reads TGTGCCAGCAGTAGGACAGGGGCAAGGAGCTCCTACGAGCAGTACGTC. The rearrangement joins TRBV2 to TRBJ2-7; 9 positions agree with TRBD1. The CDR3 is made up of 16 amino acids. Trimming at V came to 5 bases and at J to 0 bases, leaving 8 bases not matched to a gene. Germline V gives CDR1 SNHLY, CDR2 FYNNEI.

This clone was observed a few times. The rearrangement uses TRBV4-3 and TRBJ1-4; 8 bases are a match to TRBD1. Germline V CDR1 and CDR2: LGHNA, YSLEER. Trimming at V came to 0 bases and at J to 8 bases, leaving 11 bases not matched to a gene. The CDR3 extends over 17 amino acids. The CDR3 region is CASSQDSRTGWNEKLFF. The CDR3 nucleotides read TGCGCCAGCAGCCAAGATAGTAGGACAGGGTGGAACGAAAAACTGTTTTTT.

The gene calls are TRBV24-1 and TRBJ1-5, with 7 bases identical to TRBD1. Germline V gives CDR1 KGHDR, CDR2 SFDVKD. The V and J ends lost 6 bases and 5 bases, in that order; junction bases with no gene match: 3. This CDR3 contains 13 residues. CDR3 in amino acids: CATSSRGHQPQHF. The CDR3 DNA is TGTGCCACCAGTTCTAGGGGGCATCAGCCCCAGCATTTT.

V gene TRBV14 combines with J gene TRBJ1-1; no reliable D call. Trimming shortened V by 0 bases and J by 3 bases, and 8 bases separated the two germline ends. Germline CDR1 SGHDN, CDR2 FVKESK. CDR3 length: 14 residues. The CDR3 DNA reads TGTGCCAGCAGCCAAGAAGGAGGGTACACTGAAGCTTTCTTT. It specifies CASSQEGGYTEAFF.

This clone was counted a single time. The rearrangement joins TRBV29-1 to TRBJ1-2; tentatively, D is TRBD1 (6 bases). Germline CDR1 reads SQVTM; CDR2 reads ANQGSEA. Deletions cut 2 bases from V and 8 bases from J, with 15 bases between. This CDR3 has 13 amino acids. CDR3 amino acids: CSVELQQGGGYTF. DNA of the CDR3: TGCAGCGTTGAACTACAACAGGGTGGAGGCTACACCTTC.

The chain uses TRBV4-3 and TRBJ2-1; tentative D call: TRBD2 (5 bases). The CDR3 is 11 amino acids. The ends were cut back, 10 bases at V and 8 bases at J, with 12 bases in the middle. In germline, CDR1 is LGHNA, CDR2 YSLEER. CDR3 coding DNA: TGCGCCATCGGCTCCGGGGATGAGCAGTTCTTC. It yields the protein CAIGSGDEQFF.

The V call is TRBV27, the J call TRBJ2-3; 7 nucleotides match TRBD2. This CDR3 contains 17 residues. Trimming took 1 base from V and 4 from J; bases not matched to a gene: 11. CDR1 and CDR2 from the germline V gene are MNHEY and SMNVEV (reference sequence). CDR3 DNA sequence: TGTGCCAGCAGTTTATTGTCTGCAGCCGGGAGGCCAGATACGCAGTATTTT. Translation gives CASSLLSAAGRPDTQYF.

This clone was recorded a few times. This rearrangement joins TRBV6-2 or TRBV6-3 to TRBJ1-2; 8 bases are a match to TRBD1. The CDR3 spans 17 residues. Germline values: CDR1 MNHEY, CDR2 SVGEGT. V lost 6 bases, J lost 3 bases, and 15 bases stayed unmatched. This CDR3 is CASRPGPSGGLDYGYTF. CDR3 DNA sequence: TGTGCCAGCAGACCTGGGCCCTCAGGGGGCTTGGACTATGGCTACACCTTC.

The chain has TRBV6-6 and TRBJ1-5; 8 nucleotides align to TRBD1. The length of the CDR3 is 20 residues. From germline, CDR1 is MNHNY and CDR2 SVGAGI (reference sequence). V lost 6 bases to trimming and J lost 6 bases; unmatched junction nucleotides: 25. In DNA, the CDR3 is TGTGCCAGCAGCCTAAATCCCCCGACAGGACAGGGTATCGTGGGTCAGCCCCAGCATTTT. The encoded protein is CASSLNPPTGQGIVGQPQHF.

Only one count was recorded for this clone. In DNA, the CDR3 is TGTGCCAGCAGCCAAGAGGTGAATAGCGGGAGATGGGAGACCCAGTACTTC. Its translation: CASSQEVNSGRWETQYF. The V call is TRBV4-2, the J call TRBJ2-5, with 9 positions matching TRBD2. The CDR3 runs 17 residues. V trimming: 0 bases; J trimming: 5 bases; junction bases outside the gene matches: 10. From germline, CDR1 is LGHNA and CDR2 YNFKEQ.

The CDR3 protein is CASSFTGGSYNEQFF. For the CDR3, the DNA is TGTGCCAGCAGCTTTACAGGGGGCTCCTACAATGAGCAGTTCTTC. The V and J genes are TRBV5-4 and TRBJ2-1; TRBD1 agrees at 8 bases. This CDR3 comprises 15 residues. CDR1 is SGHNT, CDR2 YYREEE, per germline (reference sequence). The trim removed 2 bases at V and 0 bases at J, leaving 1 base unmatched.

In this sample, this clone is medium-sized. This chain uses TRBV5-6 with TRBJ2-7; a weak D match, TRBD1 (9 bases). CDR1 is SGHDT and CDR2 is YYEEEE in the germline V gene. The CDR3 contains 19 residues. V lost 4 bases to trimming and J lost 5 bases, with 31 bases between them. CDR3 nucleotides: TGTGCCAGCAGCACACTGGCGGACAGGGGTGCTCTAGCGGGTAACGAGCAGTACTTC. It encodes CASSTLADRGALAGNEQYF.